This TCR beta chain was captured in a study of blood T cells in healthy people across ages (dated by TCRdb to about 2015). About the study as a whole: In model experiments, template switching captured about one uniquely barcoded TCR beta cDNA molecule for every two T cells. Two additional independent replicas of 1 million unique cDNA reads from the same blood draw were analyzed for two donors (one aged 18 to 30 and one aged 80 or older). The study measured age-related changes in TCR beta repertoire diversity using deep sequencing normalized with unique cDNA molecular identifiers. To avoid experimental bias, donors of different ages were spread randomly across the sequencing lanes. The donors were divided into four age groups: young (average approximately 17 years), middle-aged (roughly 42), aged (roughly 60) and long-lived (about 79). Overall results and qualifications from the work: Compared with the aged group, more naive CD4+ T cells, fewer expanded clones and increased TCR diversity were shown by the long-lived group, suggesting age selection. As age increased, observed TCR beta diversity per million T cells dropped in a roughly linear way, and a significant reduction was already evident by age roughly 36. Since profiling was done on bulk unsorted PBMCs, naive and antigen-experienced compartments could not be conclusively compared. Because the CMV infection status of the donors was unknown, age-related changes in expanded clonotypes may potentially have been confounded. There was a strong correlation between observed TCR beta diversity and the percentage of naive T cells measured by flow cytometry. Estimates of total diversity based on one million sequenced T cells were regarded as lower bounds and as underestimates.

About this clonotype itself: What antigen it recognizes has not been identified. No clone much larger than this one lies a single base away; base qualities are absent.

Preparation of the library involved 5' RACE. Sequencing instrument: Illumina HiSeq 2500. A second PCR of roughly 7 to 11 cycles was performed with a sample-barcoded 5' primer and a J-beta primer mix. Each TCR beta cDNA molecule received a unique molecular identifier from a template-switch 5' adaptor carrying 12 random nucleotides. At least 2.5 million CDR3-containing paired-end reads were obtained from each sample. First-strand cDNA was synthesized from all RNA with the Mint cDNA synthesis kit, primed by a TRBC-specific oligonucleotide. Following uracil-DNA glycosylase treatment, a first 18-cycle PCR with universal primers M1SS and BC2_uni_R was performed on all cDNA. The authors' analysis ran thus. Each sample was normalized by randomly selecting 1 million high-quality reads, each carrying a distinct molecular identifier. Instead of being binned into consensus sequences, reads that shared molecular identifiers were thrown out. MiTCR, run with a Q25 quality threshold and the strictest error-elimination algorithm, handled CDR3 identification, clonotype clustering and error correction. A nonparametric unseen species model using Euler transformation provided a lower-bound estimate of total TCR beta diversity. TCRdb reprocessing: public reads trimmed at Q25 with fastp, clones called with MiXCR, in-frame beta chains kept. Every distinct CDR3 protein forms one entry, paired with its most common genes and DNA. TCRdb, not the original authors, processed these V and J calls. The sample has about 680,000 distinct CDR3 sequences on record, about 52% of them singletons. Of the sample, roughly 30% is held by the ten largest clones.

The 35 to 40 donors, aged 6 to 90 years, were systemically healthy Caucasian individuals from Russia. Approximately 9.3 milliliters of peripheral blood were drawn from each donor into EDTA-treated Vacutainer tubes. Ficoll-Paque density-gradient centrifugation was used to isolate PBMCs, with at least 6.5 million per sample. Total RNA, at least 5 micrograms per sample, was extracted from PBMCs with Trizol reagent. Naive CD45RAhigh/CD27high T cell percentages were measured by flow cytometry on a PBMC aliquot from every donor. The germline V end is reduced by 9 bases and the J end by 1 base; junction bases left unmatched: 9. The cysteine opens and the phenylalanine closes a CDR3 of 14 amino acids. Only the CDR3 region is kept as DNA, spanning 42 bases read in frame from base 1. For CDR1 and CDR2, the germline V gene lists SGHTA and FQGNSA.

The clonotype was recovered from an older woman in good health. Sequencing input: blood. The rearrangement combines TRBV7-2 with TRBJ2-7; the central 7 bases match TRBD1. The CDR3 region reads CASKGTAYSYEQYF. The DNA reads TGTGCCAGTAAGGGGACAGCATATTCCTACGAGCAGTACTTC. With the rest looked up from the reference TRBV7-2 and TRBJ2-7 genes rather than sequenced, the full variable domain is GAGVSQSPSNKVTEKGKDVELRCDPISGHTALYWYRQSLGQGLEFLIYFQGNSAPDKSGLPSDRFSAERTGGSVSTLTIQRTQQEDSAVYLCASKGTAYSYEQYFGPGTRLTVT.